The 15 T cell receptor beta chains below come from one sample, sequenced in a study of T cells after yellow fever vaccination. TCRdb re-called the 5' RACE reads through MiXCR, storing one row per CDR3 protein. Here the sample spans about 330,000 distinct CDR3 sequences, approximately 4% being singletons. The material was PBMCs, obtained 5 days after the yellow fever booster vaccination. The receptors were gathered from a man aged 18-30 years who received the YFV17D yellow fever vaccine.

This clonotype has only a few counts. The chain joins TRBV18 to TRBJ1-5, with D unresolved. The germline V and J ends were trimmed by 3 bases and 5 bases, with 8 bases remaining between them. The length of the CDR3 is 13 residues. Germline V CDR1 and CDR2: KGHSH, LQKENI. Written as DNA, the CDR3 is TGTGCCAGCTCACCGAGGGTAGATCAGCCCCAGCATTTT. Translating gives CASSPRVDQPQHF.

The chain is built from TRBV18 and TRBJ2-7; a possible D gene is TRBD2 (6 bases). Germline-derived CDR1 and CDR2 are KGHSH and LQKENI. V was pared by 1 base and J by 5 bases, with 9 bases between. The CDR3 sequence is 13 residues long. The CDR3 DNA is TGTGCCAGCTCACCACAGGGAGGCGACGAGCAGTACTTC. Encoded protein: CASSPQGGDEQYF.

This clonotype was seen many times. The chain has TRBV7-9 and TRBJ2-5, with 7 bases lining up with TRBD1. Losses at the gene ends were 1 base for V and 3 bases for J; bases not matched to a gene: 5. Germline-derived CDR1 and CDR2 are SEHNR and FQNEAQ (reference sequence). CDR3 length: 15 residues. CDR3 nucleotide sequence: TGTGCCAGCAGCTTAGAAGGGGGCGCGAAAGAGACCCAGTACTTC. It yields the protein CASSLEGGAKETQYF.

A few counts support this clonotype. This chain connects TRBV5-8 to TRBJ1-6, with D unresolved. CDR3 length: 15 amino acids. In germline, CDR1 is SGHTS, CDR2 YDEGEE. Deletions cut 1 base from V and 7 bases from J, with 12 bases between. CDR3 loop: CASSLYPGGNSPLHF. The CDR3 coding sequence is TGTGCCAGCAGCTTGTATCCGGGTGGGAATTCACCCCTCCACTTT.

The J gene is TRBJ2-3, the V gene TRBV18; 7 bases fit TRBD2. The CDR3 is made up of 15 amino acids. CDR1 is KGHSH and CDR2 is LQKENI in the germline V gene. After removal of 3 bases from V and 0 bases from J, the junction contained 3 bases not matched to a gene. CDR3 nucleotides: TGTGCCAGCTCACCGGAGGGACTAAGCACAGATACGCAGTATTTT. Protein product: CASSPEGLSTDTQYF.

This clonotype was observed at least ten times. The chain combines TRBV4-1 with TRBJ1-1, with D tentatively TRBD1 (6 bases). Looked up from germline, CDR1 is MGHRA and CDR2 is YSYEKL. This CDR3 has 16 amino acids. Trimming took off 1 base at V and 1 base at J, with 13 bases between the two ends. The CDR3 bases are TGCGCCAGCAGCCAAGGGGGTGCAGGGGCGAACACTGAAGCTTTCTTT. Protein product: CASSQGGAGANTEAFF.

The table lists this clonotype with a few counts. The chain couples TRBV6-1 to TRBJ2-7; a possible D gene is TRBD1 (6 bases). The CDR3 length is 14 residues. V was shortened by 5 bases and J by 7 bases, with 18 bases between the two germline ends. Germline CDR1 MNHNS, CDR2 SASEGT. The CDR3 spells CASSFTGPAFEQYF. The CDR3 nucleotides read TGTGCCAGCAGTTTCACAGGGCCAGCCTTTGAGCAGTACTTC.

This clonotype was detected a few times. The chain employs TRBV24-1 and TRBJ2-7; a possible D gene is TRBD1 (6 bases). CDR3 length equals 12 residues. CDR1 is KGHDR and CDR2 is SFDVKD in the germline V gene. Trimming pared 9 bases from V and 6 bases from J, leaving 14 bases between. The CDR3 nucleotides read TGTGCCACCCGGGACACTTCGGGCGAGCAGTACTTC. This codes for CATRDTSGEQYF.

The chain recombines TRBV18 with TRBJ2-5; the match to TRBD2 covers 10 bases. Germline V gene data show CDR1 as KGHSH and CDR2 as LQKENI. CDR3 size: 16 residues. Trimming took 0 bases from V and 1 from J; bases not matched to a gene: 2. DNA of the CDR3: TGTGCCAGCTCACCACCTTGGACTAGCGGCCAAGAGACCCAGTACTTC. As protein: CASSPPWTSGQETQYF.

This clonotype appeared many times. The rearrangement uses TRBV5-1 and TRBJ1-1; D call uncertain. Trimming cost V 0 bases and J 2 bases, with 5 bases left between them. The CDR3 is 13 amino acids. Germline V gene data show CDR1 as SGHRS and CDR2 as YFSETQ. DNA for the CDR3: TGCGCCAGCAGCTTGGATACAAACACTGAAGCTTTCTTT. Its protein product is CASSLDTNTEAFF.

In its sample, this clonotype was seen a few times. This chain uses TRBV30 with TRBJ2-7, with D tentatively TRBD1 (6 bases). CDR1 is GTSNPN, CDR2 SVGIG, per germline (reference sequence). V was cut by 3 bases and J by 2 bases, with 17 bases left in between. This CDR3 contains 15 residues. CDR3 sequence: CAWRARGIGPYEQYF. The CDR3 nucleotides read TGTGCCTGGAGGGCGAGGGGGATTGGCCCCTACGAGCAGTACTTC.

The V and J genes are TRBV4-3 and TRBJ1-5; D might be TRBD1 (5 bases). Germline CDR1 and CDR2: LGHNA and YSLEER. CDR3 length: 15 residues. V lost 0 bases and J lost 8, with 14 bases in between. The CDR3 coding sequence is TGCGCCAGCAGCCAAGATTGGGGCGGGCGGGAGCCCCAGCATTTT. It translates to CASSQDWGGREPQHF.

This clonotype was seen many times. The chain carries TRBV7-7 and TRBJ2-3; TRBD2 matches at 8 bases. CDR3 length equals 15 residues. Germline-derived CDR1 and CDR2 are SSHAT and FNYEAQ (reference sequence). V lost 3 bases and J lost 2; bases outside the gene matches: 4. The CDR3 DNA sequence: TGTGCCAGCAGCTTTGGCGGGGGGTTCACAGATACGCAGTATTTT. It codes for CASSFGGGFTDTQYF.

This clonotype was seen a few times. CDR3 loop: CASSPDRGELFF. The CDR3, as DNA: TGTGCCAGCAGTCCAGACAGGGGGGAGCTGTTTTTT. This chain joins TRBV6-6 and TRBJ2-2; the D gene is possibly TRBD1 (6 bases). Germline CDR1 and CDR2: MNHNY and SVGAGI (reference sequence). Trimming left V 5 bases short and J 8 bases short, with 9 bases between. This CDR3 spans 12 amino acids.

This clonotype was seen ten or more times. The chain uses TRBV7-6 and TRBJ2-1, with D perhaps TRBD2 (5 bases). In germline, CDR1 is SGHVS, CDR2 FNYEAQ. There are 15 residues in the CDR3. Trimming removed 4 bases at V and 5 bases at J, with 15 bases between. The CDR3 here is CASSSKTGNNNEQFF. As DNA, the CDR3 is TGTGCCAGCAGCTCCAAAACCGGGAACAACAATGAGCAGTTCTTC.